Following are 20 T cell receptor beta chains from one sample sequenced in a study of blood T cell repertoires in COVID-19. Generated by immunoSEQ multiplex PCR, the TCRdb table keeps only in-frame clones and is missing some. The sample lists 46,000 or so clones; approximately 85% were seen once. Sequencing was carried out using peripheral blood. Every receptor here comes from a woman aged 80 or over with COVID-19, enrolled during active disease.

The chain joins TRBV6-4 to TRBJ2-4; the D gene is possibly TRBD2 (6 bases). Trimming took 2 bases from V and 4 from J, leaving 12 bases between them. CDR1 MRHNA and CDR2 SNTAGT come from the germline V gene. CDR3 length equals 15 residues. The CDR3 here is CASSDQAGGKNIQYF. CDR3 nucleotides: TGTGCCAGCAGTGACCAAGCGGGCGGAAAAAACATTCAGTACTTC.

V is TRBV28 and J is TRBJ1-2; the D gene is possibly TRBD1 (6 bases). Germline CDR1 reads MDHEN; CDR2 reads SYDVKM. CDR3 length: 13 residues. Trimming removed 6 bases from V and 2 bases from J, with 10 bases in between. Here the CDR3 DNA reads TGTGCCAGCAGCCGGCAGGGGAACTATGGCTACACCTTC. Translating it yields CASSRQGNYGYTF.

The chain joins TRBV4-2 to TRBJ1-5; perhaps TRBD1 as D (5 bases). V lost 0 bases, J lost 3 bases, and 15 bases lay in between. CDR3 length equals 17 residues. Germline V gene lookup returns CDR1 LGHNA and CDR2 YNFKEQ. CDR3: CASSQDLIGGTNQPQHF. The CDR3, as DNA: TGTGCCAGCAGCCAAGACTTAATCGGGGGAACCAATCAGCCCCAGCATTTT.

The V gene is TRBV25-1, the J gene TRBJ1-1, with D possibly TRBD1 on 6 matching bases. CDR1 is MGHDK and CDR2 is SYGVNS in the germline V gene. This CDR3 is built from 13 residues. V gave up 11 bases and J gave up 1 base, with 14 bases separating them. In DNA, the CDR3 is TGTGCCGTATGGGGGGGCGAGAACACTGAAGCTTTCTTT. Its protein product is CAVWGGENTEAFF.

This chain connects TRBV2 to TRBJ2-2; 11 bases map to TRBD2. This CDR3 has 15 residues. Per germline, CDR1 SNHLY and CDR2 FYNNEI. With V trimmed by 6 bases and J by 2 bases, 2 bases remained unmatched. CDR3 amino acids: CASRTSGGNTGELFF. The CDR3 DNA reads as TGTGCCAGCAGAACTAGCGGGGGTAACACCGGGGAGCTGTTTTTT.

The rearrangement uses TRBV6-6 and TRBJ2-1; 7 positions agree with TRBD1. Germline V gene data show CDR1 as MNHNY and CDR2 as SVGAGI (reference sequence). The CDR3 consists of 15 residues. V was pared by 5 bases and J by 0 bases, with 4 bases of the junction left unmatched. The CDR3 nucleotides read TGTGCCAGCAGTCACCGACAGGGCTCCTACAATGAGCAGTTCTTC. Residues: CASSHRQGSYNEQFF.

In DNA form, the CDR3 reads TGTGCCAGCAGCTTAGAGGCCGCGGGACAGGGGTCAGATGGCTACACCTTC. Protein: CASSLEAAGQGSDGYTF. The chain joins TRBV7-2 to TRBJ1-2; TRBD1 agrees at 10 bases. Trimming removed 1 base from V and 6 bases from J; junction bases left unmatched: 11. The CDR3 consists of 17 residues. Germline loops: CDR1 SGHTA, CDR2 FQGNSA.

This chain uses TRBV7-2 with TRBJ1-4; 7 bases are a match to TRBD1. This CDR3 is built from 15 residues. CDR1 is SGHTA and CDR2 is FQGNSA in the germline V gene. V shed 1 base and J 7 bases; nucleotides not matched to a gene: 6. The CDR3 coding sequence is TGTGCCAGCAGCTTAGATCGGGCAGGGGGTGAAAAACTGTTTTTT. It yields the protein CASSLDRAGGEKLFF.

V usage is TRBV3-1 (or the pseudogene TRBV3-2) and J usage is TRBJ2-1; D is possibly TRBD2 (5 bases). The germline CDR1 and CDR2 sequences are LGHDT and YNNKEL (reference sequence). The V end lost 1 base, the J end lost 10 bases, and 5 bases lay between the germline ends. The CDR3 runs to 11 residues. CDR3 in amino acids: CASSQAGEQFF. The CDR3 bases are TGTGCCAGCAGCCAAGCGGGAGAGCAGTTCTTC.

The chain uses TRBV7-2 and TRBJ2-7; perhaps TRBD2 as D (6 bases). Germline V gene lookup returns CDR1 SGHTA and CDR2 FQGNSA. The CDR3 has 14 amino acids. V gave up 3 bases and J gave up 3 bases, with 12 bases separating them. The CDR3 here is CASSFDREFYEQYF. CDR3 DNA sequence: TGTGCCAGCAGCTTCGACCGGGAGTTCTACGAGCAGTACTTC.

The chain employs TRBV5-1 and TRBJ2-2; 7 bases are shared with TRBD2. Germline loops: CDR1 SGHRS, CDR2 YFSETQ. V was pared by 1 base and J by 3 bases, with 6 bases of the junction left unmatched. The CDR3 totals 16 residues. The CDR3 DNA reads TGCGCCAGCAGCTTGATGACTAGCATTGACACCGGGGAGCTGTTTTTT. It is translated as CASSLMTSIDTGELFF. Combining the CDR3 with reference TRBV5-1 and TRBJ2-2 gives the whole variable domain KAGVTQTPRYLIKTRGQQVTLSCSPISGHRSVSWYQQTPGQGLQFLFEYFSETQRNKGNFPGRFSGRQFSNSRSEMNVSTLELGDSALYLCASSLMTSIDTGELFFGEGSRLTVL.

The J gene is TRBJ2-2, the V gene TRBV19; 12 nucleotides line up with TRBD2. CDR3 length equals 16 residues. Per germline, CDR1 LNHDA and CDR2 SQIVND (reference sequence). V lost 4 bases to trimming and J lost 3 bases; unmatched junction nucleotides: 3. For the CDR3, the DNA is TGTGCCAGTAGTAAAACTAGCGGGGGGTACACCGGGGAGCTGTTTTTT. It codes for CASSKTSGGYTGELFF.

The chain combines TRBV6-5 with TRBJ1-1; TRBD1 matches 7 bases. The CDR3 runs to 13 residues. The germline CDR1 and CDR2 sequences are MNHEY and SVGAGI. With 6 bases clipped from V and 2 bases from J, the junction kept 3 bases outside the gene matches. The CDR3 loop is CASRGTANTEAFF. CDR3 nucleotides: TGTGCCAGCAGGGGGACAGCCAACACTGAAGCTTTCTTT.

The gene calls are TRBV19 and TRBJ2-3; TRBD2 agrees at 9 bases. This CDR3 region has 16 residues. V shed 6 bases, J shed 2 bases, and the junction held 9 bases outside the gene matches. Germline V lookup: CDR1 LNHDA, CDR2 SQIVND (reference sequence). This CDR3 reads CASSLVWGLATDTQYF. CDR3 DNA: TGTGCCAGTAGCCTGGTATGGGGACTAGCCACAGATACGCAGTATTTT.

The gene calls are TRBV19 and TRBJ1-5, with 9 bases lining up with TRBD1. The V and J ends lost 1 base and 4 bases, in that order; junction bases with no gene match: 2. Looked up from germline, CDR1 is LNHDA and CDR2 is SQIVND (reference sequence). The CDR3 consists of 15 residues. The CDR3 reads CASSIGGTGNQPQHF. CDR3 bases: TGTGCCAGTAGTATAGGTGGGACAGGGAATCAGCCCCAGCATTTT.

The chain recombines TRBV19 with TRBJ1-1; TRBD1 matches 8 bases. Germline V CDR1 and CDR2: LNHDA, SQIVND (reference sequence). Trimming removed 9 bases from V and 2 bases from J; junction bases left unmatched: 5. CDR3 size: 13 residues. CDR3 residues: CASRDRRNTEAFF. CDR3 DNA: TGTGCCAGCAGGGACAGGAGAAACACTGAAGCTTTCTTT.

This chain uses TRBV6-2 or TRBV6-3 with TRBJ2-1, with 9 bases fitting TRBD2. The germline gives CDR1 MNHEY, CDR2 SVGEGT. With V trimmed by 0 bases and J by 12 bases, 9 bases remained unmatched. CDR3 size: 15 residues. CDR3 DNA sequence: TGTGCCAGCAGTTACTCGATCCTAGCGGGGCGGGGGCAGTTCTTC. The encoded protein is CASSYSILAGRGQFF.

J is TRBJ1-2 and V is TRBV12-3 or TRBV12-4; 8 nucleotides agree with TRBD1. After removal of 6 bases from V and 8 bases from J, the junction contained 8 bases not matched to a gene. The CDR3 loop spans 13 amino acids. CDR3 region: CASRNTGGGGYTF. In DNA form, the CDR3 reads TGTGCCAGCAGAAACACAGGGGGTGGAGGCTACACCTTC.

J is TRBJ2-7 and V is TRBV18; TRBD1 is a possible D gene (5 bases). This CDR3 comprises 15 residues. Germline V gene lookup returns CDR1 KGHSH and CDR2 LQKENI. Trimming pared 0 bases from V and 6 bases from J, leaving 15 bases between. Here the CDR3 reads CASSPPSGKGREQYF. The CDR3 DNA sequence: TGTGCCAGCTCACCACCTTCAGGGAAGGGTCGCGAGCAGTACTTC. The whole variable domain, remainder taken from reference TRBV18 and TRBJ2-7, is NAGVMQNPRHLVRRRGQEARLRCSPMKGHSHVYWYRQLPEEGLKFMVYLQKENIIDESGMPKERFSAEFPKEGPSILRIQQVVRGDSAAYFCASSPPSGKGREQYFGPGTRLTVT.

This clone appeared a single time. The genes are TRBV7-8 and TRBJ2-7, with a possible D match to TRBD1 (7 bases). Germline lookup yields CDR1 SGHVS and CDR2 FQNEAQ. Trimming shortened V by 4 bases and J by 6 bases, and 13 bases separated the two germline ends. CDR3 length: 13 residues. The CDR3 nucleotides read TGTGCCAGCAGCTCCGGGGGACAGCTCGAGCAGTACTTC. Translating gives CASSSGGQLEQYF.